Listed below are T cell receptor beta chains from one sample, sequenced in a study of cytomegalovirus exposure and HLA in healthy donors. The assay was immunoSEQ multiplex PCR, and TCRdb's table has in-frame clones only and misses some. The profile shows roughly 120,000 clones, 60% to 85% of them singletons. The sequencing sample was made of PBMCs. These receptors came from a woman between 18 and 29 years old in good health and CMV-seronegative. CDR3s include the opening cysteine and the closing phenylalanine or tryptophan. The D gene is left open where the match is weak. Clone size is not always given. Where it is, it says once, few, many or a class for expanded clones.

d_gene	v_gene	j_gene	abundance	CDR3aa	CDR3nt
TRBD1	TRBV5-4	TRBJ1-4	NA	CASSLATGLREKLFF	TGTGCCAGCAGCTTGGCGACAGGGCTCCGCGAAAAACTGTTTTTT
TRBD2	TRBV6-1	TRBJ2-1	NA	CASRGDQRGGNEQFF	TGTGCCAGCAGGGGGGACCAGCGGGGGGGGAATGAGCAGTTCTTC
NA	TRBV5-8	TRBJ2-7	NA	CAAGGVYEQYF	TGTGCCGCGGGTGGAGTCTACGAGCAGTACTTC
TRBD2	TRBV7-8	TRBJ2-7	NA	CASSSRRGFEEQYF	TGTGCCAGCAGCTCCCGGCGGGGGTTTGAAGAGCAGTACTTC
NA	TRBV4-1	TRBJ2-2	NA	CASSHEATNTGELFF	TGCGCCAGCAGCCACGAGGCCACGAACACCGGGGAGCTGTTTTTT
TRBD1	TRBV5-4	TRBJ2-6	NA	CASSKPGQGPASGANVLTF	TGTGCCAGCAGCAAGCCGGGACAGGGGCCCGCCTCTGGGGCCAACGTCCTGACTTTC
NA	TRBV6-1	TRBJ2-7	few	CASTRDIPSYEQYF	TGTGCCAGCACTAGGGACATTCCCTCCTACGAGCAGTACTTC
NA	TRBV5-1	TRBJ1-4	NA	CASRYGDNEKLFF	TGCGCCAGCAGGTACGGGGATAATGAAAAACTGTTTTTT
NA	TRBV6-5	TRBJ1-5	once	CASSPSGGVQPQHF	TGTGCCAGCAGTCCTTCGGGGGGCGTGCAGCCCCAGCATTTT
NA	TRBV6-5	TRBJ1-2	NA	CASSSPVLGGYTF	TGTGCCAGCAGCTCGCCTGTGCTTGGCGGCTACACCTTC
TRBD2	TRBV7-9	TRBJ2-3	NA	CASSTTSGGGTDTQYF	TGTGCCAGCAGCACTACTAGCGGGGGAGGGACAGATACGCAGTATTTT
TRBD1	TRBV29-1	TRBJ1-1	NA	CSVPDRGQAFF	TGCAGCGTTCCTGACAGGGGGCAAGCTTTCTTT